This note documents a single TCR beta chain sequence. Its antigen remains unidentified. This CDR3 comprises 16 residues. V trimming: 2 bases; J trimming: 2 bases; junction bases outside the gene matches: 6. Per germline, CDR1 MRHNA and CDR2 SNTAGT. The data derive from a study of siplizumab effects on memory and regulatory T cells. General study findings and limits: Naive T cells appeared more diverse than memory cells and seemed to be major alloresponse contributors. The alloreactive clones that mapped to unstimulated subsets made up only a minor fraction. Proof of suppressive function in proliferating Tregs from siplizumab cultures was not established.

The protocol was immunoSEQ multiplex PCR, while the TCRdb copy is restricted to in-frame clones and leaves out a portion. The sample shows more than 85,000 clones, roughly 89% of them seen only once. This receptor was taken from a human donor in good health. The chain recombines TRBV6-4 with TRBJ2-1; 7 positions match TRBD1. Sequenced material: CD4+ T cells sorted from blood. The CDR3 DNA is TGTGCCAGCAGTGACCTAGGGGGCGACCCCTACAATGAGCAGTTCTTC. Residues: CASSDLGGDPYNEQFF.